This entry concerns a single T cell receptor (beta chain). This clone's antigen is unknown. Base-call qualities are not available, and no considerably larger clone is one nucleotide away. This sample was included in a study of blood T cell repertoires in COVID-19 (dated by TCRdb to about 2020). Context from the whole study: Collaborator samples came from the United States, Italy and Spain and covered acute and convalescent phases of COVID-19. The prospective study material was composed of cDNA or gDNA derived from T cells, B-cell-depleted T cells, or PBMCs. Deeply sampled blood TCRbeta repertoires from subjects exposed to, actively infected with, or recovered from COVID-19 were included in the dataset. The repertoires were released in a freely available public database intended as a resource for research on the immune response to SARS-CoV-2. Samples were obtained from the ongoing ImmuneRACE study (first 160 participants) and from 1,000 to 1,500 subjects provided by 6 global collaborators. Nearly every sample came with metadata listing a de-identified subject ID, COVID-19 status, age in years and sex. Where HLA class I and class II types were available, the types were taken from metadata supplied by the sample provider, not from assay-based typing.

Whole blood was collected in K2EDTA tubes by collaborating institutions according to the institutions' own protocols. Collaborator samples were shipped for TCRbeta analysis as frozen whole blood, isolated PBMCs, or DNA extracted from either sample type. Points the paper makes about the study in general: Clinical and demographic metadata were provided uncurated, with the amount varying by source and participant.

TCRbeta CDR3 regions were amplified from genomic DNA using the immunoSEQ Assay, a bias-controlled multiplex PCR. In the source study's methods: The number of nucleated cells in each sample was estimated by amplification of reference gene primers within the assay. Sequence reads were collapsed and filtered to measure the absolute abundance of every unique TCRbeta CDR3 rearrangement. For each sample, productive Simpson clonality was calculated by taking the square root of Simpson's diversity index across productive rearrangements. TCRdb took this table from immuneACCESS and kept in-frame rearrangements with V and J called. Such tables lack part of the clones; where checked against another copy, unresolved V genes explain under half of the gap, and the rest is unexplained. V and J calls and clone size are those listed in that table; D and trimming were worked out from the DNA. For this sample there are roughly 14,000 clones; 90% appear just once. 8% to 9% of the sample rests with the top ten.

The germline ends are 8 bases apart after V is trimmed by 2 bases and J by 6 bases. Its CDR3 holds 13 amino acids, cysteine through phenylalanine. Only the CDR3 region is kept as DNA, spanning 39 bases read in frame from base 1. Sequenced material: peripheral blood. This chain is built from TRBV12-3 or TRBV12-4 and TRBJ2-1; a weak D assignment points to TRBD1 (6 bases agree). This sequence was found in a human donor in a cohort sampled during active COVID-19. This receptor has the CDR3 CASSLNRVNEQFF. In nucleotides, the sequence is TGTGCCAGCAGTTTAAACAGGGTCAATGAGCAGTTCTTC.